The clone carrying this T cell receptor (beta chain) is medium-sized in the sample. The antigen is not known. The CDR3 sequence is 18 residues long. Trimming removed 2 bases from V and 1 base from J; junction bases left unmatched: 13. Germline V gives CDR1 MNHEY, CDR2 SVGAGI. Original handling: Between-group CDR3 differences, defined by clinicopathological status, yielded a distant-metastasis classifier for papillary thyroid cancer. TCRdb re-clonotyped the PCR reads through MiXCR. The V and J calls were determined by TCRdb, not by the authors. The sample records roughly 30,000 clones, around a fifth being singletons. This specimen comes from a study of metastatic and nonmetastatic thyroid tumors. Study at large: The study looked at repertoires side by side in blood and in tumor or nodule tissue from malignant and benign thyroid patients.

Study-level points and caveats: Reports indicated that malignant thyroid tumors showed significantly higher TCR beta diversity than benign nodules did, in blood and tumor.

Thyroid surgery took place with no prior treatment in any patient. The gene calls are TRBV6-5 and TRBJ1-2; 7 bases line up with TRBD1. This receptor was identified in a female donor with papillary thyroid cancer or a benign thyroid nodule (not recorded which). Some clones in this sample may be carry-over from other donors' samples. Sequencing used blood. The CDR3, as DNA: TGTGCCAGCAGTTACAATAGGGGAACGAACAGGGGTAACTATGGCTACACCTTC. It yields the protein CASSYNRGTNRGNYGYTF.